Presented here are 2 T cell receptor beta chains from one specimen sequenced in a study of blood T cells in healthy people across ages. Through a sample-barcoded 5' primer and a J-beta primer mix, a second PCR was run for roughly 6 to 12 cycles. TCRdb fed the 5' RACE reads into MiXCR, producing one record per CDR3 protein. The data show 630,000 or so distinct CDR3 sequences, around 32% seen once. The source material was blood. The source of these receptors is an elderly woman in good health.

Of note for this clonotype: This clone may be a read error of a much larger clone one base away. This chain connects TRBV6-5 to TRBJ2-3; D tentatively reads TRBD1 or TRBD2 (5 bases each). Germline CDR1 is MNHEY and CDR2 is SVGAGI. The CDR3 spans 15 residues. The CDR3 spells CAGSYHRDRTDTQYF. The CDR3 DNA follows: TGTGCCGGCAGTTATCATAGGGACCGCACAGATACGCAGTATTTT.

This clonotype was picked up many times. The chain recombines TRBV5-1 with TRBJ2-7; D ambiguous. Germline values: CDR1 SGHRS, CDR2 YFSETQ. This CDR3 contains 13 residues. Trimming stripped 2 bases from V and 3 bases from J, with 9 bases between. The CDR3 loop reads CASSFSQIYEQYF. Here the CDR3 DNA reads TGCGCCAGCAGCTTTTCACAGATCTACGAGCAGTACTTC.